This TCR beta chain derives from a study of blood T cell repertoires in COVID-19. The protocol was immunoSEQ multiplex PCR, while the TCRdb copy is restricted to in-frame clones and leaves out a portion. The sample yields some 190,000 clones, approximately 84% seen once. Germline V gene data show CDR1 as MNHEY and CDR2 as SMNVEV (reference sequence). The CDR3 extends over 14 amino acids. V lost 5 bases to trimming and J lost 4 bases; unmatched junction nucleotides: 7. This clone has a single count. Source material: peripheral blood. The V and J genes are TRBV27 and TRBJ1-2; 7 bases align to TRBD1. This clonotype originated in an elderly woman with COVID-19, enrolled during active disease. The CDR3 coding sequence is TGTGCCAGCAGTACCAGGGACAGCCTCTATGGCTACACCTTC. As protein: CASSTRDSLYGYTF.